This TCR beta chain was retrieved from a study of T cell responses to AZD1222 COVID-19 vaccine. General study findings and limits: Spike was spanned by vaccine-associated CD4 TCRs, which were dominant at 160-218 and 743-854. Baseline testing showed seropositivity in only 6 or 7 AZD1222 recipients. Receipt of two AZD1222 doses was followed by a rise in Spike-specific TCR breadth and depth. Variant regions that are unmutated are reportedly the target of nearly half of spike-specific TCRs.

The CDR3 spans 14 residues. V dropped 0 bases and J dropped 4 bases, with 12 bases sitting between them. The germline CDR1 and CDR2 sequences are GTSNPN and SVGIG (reference sequence). The repertoire was sequenced with immunoSEQ multiplex PCR; TCRdb's copy has only in-frame clones and lacks some. This sample has 200,000 or so clones, with approximately 87% found just once. For this clone: As yet, its antigen is unknown.

This specimen was peripheral blood, taken on day 0 of MenACWY control vaccination. This TCR was sampled from an adult in good health. This rearrangement joins TRBV30 to TRBJ1-2; tentatively, D is TRBD1 (5 bases). CDR3 residues: CAWSVAGIGYGYTF. In DNA form, the CDR3 reads TGTGCCTGGAGTGTCGCAGGGATTGGCTATGGCTACACCTTC. The full variable domain, with the rest looked up from reference TRBV30 and TRBJ1-2, is SQTIHQWPATLVQPVGSPLSLECTVEGTSNPNLYWYRQAAGRGLQLLFYSVGIGQISSEVPQNLSASRPQDRQFILSSKKLLLSDSGFYLCAWSVAGIGYGYTFGSGTRLTVV.